This is a list of T cell receptor beta chains from one sample in a study of cytomegalovirus exposure and HLA in healthy donors. The assay was immunoSEQ multiplex PCR, and TCRdb's table has in-frame clones only and misses some. Counted here are 85,000 to 100,000 clones, around four fifths occurring once; the ten biggest clones make up around 5.3%. Source material: PBMCs. These receptor sequences come from a woman aged 35 to 49 in good health and CMV-seronegative. Both conserved end residues are part of each CDR3. The D gene is left open where the match is weak. Clone size is not always given. Where it is, it says once, few, many or a class for expanded clones.

cdr3_aa: CASSLEGPGLAGPNEQFF
cdr3_nt: TGTGCCAGCAGCTTAGAGGGCCCTGGCCTAGCGGGGCCAAATGAGCAGTTCTTC
v_call: TRBV7-2
j_call: TRBJ2-1
clone_size: NA
d_call: TRBD2

cdr3_aa: CASSLGLAVLEQFF
cdr3_nt: TGTGCCAGCAGCCTGGGACTAGCGGTACTTGAGCAGTTCTTC
v_call: TRBV7-9
j_call: TRBJ2-1
clone_size: NA
d_call: TRBD2

cdr3_aa: CASSYGSGNSPLHF
cdr3_nt: TGTGCCAGCAGTTATGGGAGCGGGAATTCACCCCTCCACTTT
v_call: TRBV6-5
j_call: TRBJ1-6
clone_size: NA
d_call: NA

cdr3_aa: CASSYGRTATDTQYF
cdr3_nt: TGTGCCAGCAGCTACGGAAGGACAGCGACAGATACGCAGTATTTT
v_call: TRBV7-9
j_call: TRBJ2-3
clone_size: once
d_call: NA

cdr3_aa: CATSQWTNNGYTF
cdr3_nt: TGTGCCACCAGTCAATGGACAAATAATGGCTACACCTTC
v_call: TRBV15
j_call: TRBJ1-2
clone_size: NA
d_call: NA

cdr3_aa: CASSPQGQGEVGKNIQYF
cdr3_nt: TGTGCCAGCAGCCCCCAGGGACAGGGGGAGGTCGGCAAAAACATTCAGTACTTC
v_call: TRBV28
j_call: TRBJ2-4
clone_size: NA
d_call: TRBD1

cdr3_aa: CASSPRLRGGPDTQYF
cdr3_nt: TGTGCCAGTAGTCCGCGACTCCGGGGGGGCCCGGATACGCAGTATTTT
v_call: TRBV19
j_call: TRBJ2-3
clone_size: NA
d_call: TRBD2

cdr3_aa: CASSMGQQETQYF
cdr3_nt: TGTGCCAGCAGCATGGGACAGCAAGAGACCCAGTACTTC
v_call: TRBV5-4
j_call: TRBJ2-5
clone_size: few
d_call: TRBD1

cdr3_aa: CASSARQGDTYEQYF
cdr3_nt: TGCGCCAGCAGCGCGAGACAGGGAGACACCTACGAGCAGTACTTC
v_call: TRBV4-3
j_call: TRBJ2-7
clone_size: NA
d_call: TRBD1

cdr3_aa: CASSLRGGTDTQYF
cdr3_nt: TGTGCCAGCAGCTTAAGGGGGGGCACAGATACGCAGTATTTT
v_call: TRBV7-3
j_call: TRBJ2-3
clone_size: NA
d_call: NA

cdr3_aa: CASSRSRTGLGNEQFF
cdr3_nt: TGTGCCAGCAGCCGTAGCCGGACAGGGTTAGGCAATGAGCAGTTCTTC
v_call: TRBV7-3
j_call: TRBJ2-1
clone_size: NA
d_call: TRBD1

cdr3_aa: CASSPGITEETQYF
cdr3_nt: TGTGCCAGCAGTCCCGGGATTACTGAAGAGACCCAGTACTTC
v_call: TRBV6-1
j_call: TRBJ2-5
clone_size: NA
d_call: NA

cdr3_aa: CASSFWEGGEQYF
cdr3_nt: TGTGCCAGCAGCTTTTGGGAGGGGGGCGAGCAGTACTTC
v_call: TRBV7-2
j_call: TRBJ2-7
clone_size: NA
d_call: NA

cdr3_aa: CASSEHETQYF
cdr3_nt: TGTGCCAGCTCAGAACACGAGACCCAGTACTTC
v_call: TRBV18
j_call: TRBJ2-5
clone_size: NA
d_call: NA

cdr3_aa: CASIPRFGTVPEAFF
cdr3_nt: TGTGCCAGCATCCCCCGATTCGGGACAGTGCCTGAAGCTTTCTTT
v_call: TRBV5-6
j_call: TRBJ1-1
clone_size: NA
d_call: TRBD1

cdr3_aa: CATSDPDGRGYSPLHF
cdr3_nt: TGTGCCACCAGCGATCCGGACGGTCGGGGTTATTCACCCCTCCACTTT
v_call: TRBV15
j_call: TRBJ1-6
clone_size: NA
d_call: NA

cdr3_aa: CASSLLNEQFF
cdr3_nt: TGTGCCAGCAGCTTATTAAATGAGCAGTTCTTC
v_call: TRBV7-6
j_call: TRBJ2-1
clone_size: NA
d_call: NA

cdr3_aa: CASSLGRINSPLHF
cdr3_nt: TGTGCCAGCAGTTTGGGCAGAATTAATTCACCCCTCCACTTT
v_call: TRBV27
j_call: TRBJ1-6
clone_size: NA
d_call: NA

cdr3_aa: CASSYEGRSTDTQYF
cdr3_nt: TGTGCCAGCAGTTACGAGGGCCGCAGCACAGATACGCAGTATTTT
v_call: TRBV6-5
j_call: TRBJ2-3
clone_size: NA
d_call: NA

cdr3_aa: CASSQAGASYNEQFF
cdr3_nt: TGTGCCAGCAGCCAAGCGGGGGCCTCCTACAATGAGCAGTTCTTC
v_call: TRBV5-6
j_call: TRBJ2-1
clone_size: NA
d_call: TRBD2

cdr3_aa: CASSFNVGGANIQYF
cdr3_nt: TGTGCCAGCAGCTTTAACGTCGGGGGAGCGAACATTCAGTACTTC
v_call: TRBV5-5
j_call: TRBJ2-4
clone_size: NA
d_call: NA

cdr3_aa: CASSGGGAQETQYF
cdr3_nt: TGTGCCAGCAGTGGTGGGGGGGCCCAAGAGACCCAGTACTTC
v_call: TRBV25-1
j_call: TRBJ2-5
clone_size: NA
d_call: NA

cdr3_aa: CASSQDGTGSYEQYF
cdr3_nt: TGCGCCAGCAGCCAAGATGGGACAGGCTCCTACGAGCAGTACTTC
v_call: TRBV4-3
j_call: TRBJ2-7
clone_size: NA
d_call: TRBD1

cdr3_aa: CASSLGQEETQYF
cdr3_nt: TGCGCCAGCAGCTTGGGACAGGAAGAGACCCAGTACTTC
v_call: TRBV5-1
j_call: TRBJ2-5
clone_size: NA
d_call: NA

cdr3_aa: CAWSRRGLYGYTF
cdr3_nt: TGTGCCTGGAGTCGCAGGGGGCTTTATGGCTACACCTTC
v_call: TRBV30
j_call: TRBJ1-2
clone_size: NA
d_call: TRBD1

cdr3_aa: CASRGGTGTSPLHF
cdr3_nt: TGTGCCAGCCGGGGAGGGACAGGGACCTCACCCCTCCACTTT
v_call: TRBV6-4
j_call: TRBJ1-6
clone_size: NA
d_call: TRBD1

cdr3_aa: CASSATRQGAVEQYF
cdr3_nt: TGTGCCAGCAGCGCTACCCGACAGGGGGCGGTCGAGCAGTACTTC
v_call: TRBV7-2
j_call: TRBJ2-7
clone_size: NA
d_call: TRBD1

cdr3_aa: CASSLNRARETEAFF
cdr3_nt: TGTGCCAGCAGCTTGAATCGGGCCAGGGAAACTGAAGCTTTCTTT
v_call: TRBV5-8
j_call: TRBJ1-1
clone_size: NA
d_call: NA

cdr3_aa: CASSLTRDSYEQYF
cdr3_nt: TGTGCCAGCAGCTTAACCCGGGACAGTTACGAGCAGTACTTC
v_call: TRBV6-1
j_call: TRBJ2-7
clone_size: NA
d_call: TRBD1

cdr3_aa: CASISDRVRNEQYF
cdr3_nt: TGTGCCAGTATCTCGGACAGGGTGAGGAACGAGCAGTACTTC
v_call: TRBV2
j_call: TRBJ2-7
clone_size: NA
d_call: TRBD1

cdr3_aa: CARKGGRAEGYTF
cdr3_nt: TGTGCCAGGAAAGGGGGCAGAGCTGAAGGCTACACCTTC
v_call: TRBV2
j_call: TRBJ1-2
clone_size: NA
d_call: TRBD1

cdr3_aa: CAISDWGQDAMNTEAFF
cdr3_nt: TGTGCCATCAGTGACTGGGGACAGGATGCAATGAACACTGAAGCTTTCTTT
v_call: TRBV10-3
j_call: TRBJ1-1
clone_size: NA
d_call: TRBD1

cdr3_aa: CASSLAGTGRKQFF
cdr3_nt: TGTGCCAGCAGCTTGGCCGGGACAGGGAGGAAACAGTTCTTC
v_call: TRBV5-6
j_call: TRBJ2-1
clone_size: NA
d_call: TRBD1

cdr3_aa: CASRPGTSGGTRRETQYF
cdr3_nt: TGTGCCAGCAGACCTGGGACTAGCGGGGGCACCCGCAGGGAGACCCAGTACTTC
v_call: TRBV4-2
j_call: TRBJ2-5
clone_size: few
d_call: TRBD2

cdr3_aa: CATSRTTDRLVYGYTF
cdr3_nt: TGTGCCACCAGCAGAACTACGGACAGGCTCGTCTATGGCTACACCTTC
v_call: TRBV15
j_call: TRBJ1-2
clone_size: NA
d_call: TRBD1

cdr3_aa: CASSSSRQGITNEKLFF
cdr3_nt: TGTGCCAGCTCGTCCAGCCGACAGGGGATCACAAATGAAAAACTGTTTTTT
v_call: TRBV18
j_call: TRBJ1-4
clone_size: NA
d_call: TRBD1

cdr3_aa: CASSLLQGTSNEKLFF
cdr3_nt: TGTGCCAGCTCATTACTCCAGGGGACGTCTAATGAAAAACTGTTTTTT
v_call: TRBV18
j_call: TRBJ1-4
clone_size: NA
d_call: NA

cdr3_aa: CATALGNTIYF
cdr3_nt: TGTGCCACTGCGTTGGGAAACACCATATATTTT
v_call: TRBV19
j_call: TRBJ1-3
clone_size: NA
d_call: NA

cdr3_aa: CASSSLDRDRVVSYEQYF
cdr3_nt: TGTGCCAGCAGCTCACTTGACAGGGACAGAGTGGTCTCCTACGAGCAGTACTTC
v_call: TRBV7-9
j_call: TRBJ2-7
clone_size: NA
d_call: TRBD1

cdr3_aa: CASSPTGPRLHF
cdr3_nt: TGTGCCAGCAGCCCAACAGGGCCGAGGCTCCACTTT
v_call: TRBV2
j_call: TRBJ1-6
clone_size: NA
d_call: NA

cdr3_aa: CASRRGGEAFF
cdr3_nt: TGTGCCAGCAGGAGGGGGGGGGAAGCTTTCTTT
v_call: TRBV6-1
j_call: TRBJ1-1
clone_size: NA
d_call: NA

cdr3_aa: CASSSRGRGVGETQYF
cdr3_nt: TGTGCCAGCAGTTCCCGGGGGAGGGGGGTAGGAGAGACCCAGTACTTC
v_call: TRBV27
j_call: TRBJ2-5
clone_size: NA
d_call: NA

cdr3_aa: CASSSPIGVGEAFF
cdr3_nt: TGTGCCAGCAGCTCTCCGATTGGAGTAGGTGAAGCTTTCTTT
v_call: TRBV7-9
j_call: TRBJ1-1
clone_size: NA
d_call: NA

cdr3_aa: CASSLLGANSPLHF
cdr3_nt: TGTGCCAGCAGCTTACTTGGGGCTAATTCACCCCTCCACTTT
v_call: TRBV7-9
j_call: TRBJ1-6
clone_size: NA
d_call: NA

cdr3_aa: CASSLDSNPNTEAFF
cdr3_nt: TGCGCCAGCAGCCTGGACAGTAACCCGAACACTGAAGCTTTCTTT
v_call: TRBV4-3
j_call: TRBJ1-1
clone_size: NA
d_call: NA

cdr3_aa: CASSIDSQGYGYTF
cdr3_nt: TGTGCCAGTAGTATAGATTCCCAGGGCTATGGCTACACCTTC
v_call: TRBV19
j_call: TRBJ1-2
clone_size: NA
d_call: NA

cdr3_aa: CASSVAGADRGSPLHF
cdr3_nt: TGTGCCAGTAGTGTGGCAGGAGCCGATAGGGGTTCACCCCTCCACTTT
v_call: TRBV19
j_call: TRBJ1-6
clone_size: NA
d_call: NA

cdr3_aa: CASSIDQRTPAGTQNSPLHF
cdr3_nt: TGTGCCAGTAGTATAGATCAAAGAACCCCAGCCGGGACACAGAATTCACCCCTCCACTTT
v_call: TRBV19
j_call: TRBJ1-6
clone_size: NA
d_call: NA

cdr3_aa: CASSPGDGGRVEQYF
cdr3_nt: TGTGCCAGCTCACCTGGGGACGGGGGGCGAGTCGAGCAGTACTTC
v_call: TRBV18
j_call: TRBJ2-7
clone_size: NA
d_call: NA

cdr3_aa: CSGTSGNTEAFF
cdr3_nt: TGCAGCGGGACCTCGGGAAACACTGAAGCTTTCTTT
v_call: TRBV29-1
j_call: TRBJ1-1
clone_size: few
d_call: NA

cdr3_aa: CASSYDRAYEQYF
cdr3_nt: TGCGCCAGCAGTTACGACAGAGCCTACGAGCAGTACTTC
v_call: TRBV5-1
j_call: TRBJ2-7
clone_size: NA
d_call: NA

cdr3_aa: CASRDNRGANEKLFF
cdr3_nt: TGTGCCAGCAGAGACAACAGGGGAGCTAATGAAAAACTGTTTTTT
v_call: TRBV2
j_call: TRBJ1-4
clone_size: NA
d_call: TRBD1

cdr3_aa: CASSQEVRAYGYTF
cdr3_nt: TGCGCCAGCAGCCAAGAGGTGAGGGCCTATGGCTACACCTTC
v_call: TRBV4-1
j_call: TRBJ1-2
clone_size: NA
d_call: NA

cdr3_aa: CASSLGGGNTEAFF
cdr3_nt: TGTGCCAGCAGCTTGGGGGGAGGCAACACTGAAGCTTTCTTT
v_call: TRBV5-8
j_call: TRBJ1-1
clone_size: NA
d_call: NA

cdr3_aa: CASASRGDTSEQYF
cdr3_nt: TGCGCCAGCGCCTCCAGGGGTGATACGAGTGAGCAGTACTTC
v_call: TRBV5-1
j_call: TRBJ2-7
clone_size: NA
d_call: NA

cdr3_aa: CASTPTTGYEQYF
cdr3_nt: TGTGCCAGCACCCCGACGACGGGCTACGAGCAGTACTTC
v_call: TRBV7-8
j_call: TRBJ2-7
clone_size: NA
d_call: NA

cdr3_aa: CASSLATEYSNQPQHF
cdr3_nt: TGTGCCAGCAGCTTAGCAACAGAATATAGCAATCAGCCCCAGCATTTT
v_call: TRBV7-2
j_call: TRBJ1-5
clone_size: NA
d_call: NA

cdr3_aa: CATSRDPTSGGKTQYF
cdr3_nt: TGTGCCACCAGCAGAGATCCGACTAGCGGGGGGAAGACCCAGTACTTC
v_call: TRBV15
j_call: TRBJ2-5
clone_size: NA
d_call: TRBD2

cdr3_aa: CASSQVTGSTDTQYF
cdr3_nt: TGTGCCAGCAGCCAAGTCACAGGAAGCACAGATACGCAGTATTTT
v_call: TRBV14
j_call: TRBJ2-3
clone_size: NA
d_call: NA

cdr3_aa: CSVDGYSGGYTF
cdr3_nt: TGCAGCGTTGATGGATACAGCGGTGGCTACACCTTC
v_call: TRBV29-1
j_call: TRBJ1-2
clone_size: NA
d_call: NA